Following are 3 T cell receptor beta chains from one sample sequenced in a study of T-cell reconstitution after alpha-beta-depleted transplantation in children. Unique molecular identifiers were incorporated when the TCRbeta library was constructed. A single record per CDR3 protein comes from TCRdb applying MiXCR to the PCR reads. The table shows approximately 590,000 distinct CDR3 sequences, with under 12% occurring only once. This specimen was PBMCs from the stem cell graft donor, taken from the stem cell graft. The receptors come from a human donor who donated a stem cell graft to a child with acute myeloid leukemia.

This clonotype was seen at least ten times. In DNA, the CDR3 is TGTGCCAGCAGTGGGAGGACAGGGAACACTGAAGCTTTCTTT. Amino acid sequence: CASSGRTGNTEAFF. The chain is built from TRBV6-2 or TRBV6-3 and TRBJ1-1; 7 nucleotides agree with TRBD1. CDR3 length equals 14 residues. The V gene's germline CDR1 is MNHEY and CDR2 SVGEGT. Losses at the gene ends were 5 bases for V and 1 base for J; bases not matched to a gene: 4.

In its sample, this clonotype was seen many times. The J gene is TRBJ2-5, the V gene TRBV28; 7 bases map to TRBD2. With 1 base clipped from V and 5 bases from J, the junction kept 4 bases outside the gene matches. The length of the CDR3 is 14 residues. Per germline, CDR1 MDHEN and CDR2 SYDVKM. Here the CDR3 reads CASSLSGEGETQYF. The CDR3 nucleotides are TGTGCCAGCAGTTTATCCGGGGAGGGGGAGACCCAGTACTTC.

Many counts were recorded for this clonotype. The J gene is TRBJ2-7, the V gene TRBV20-1, with D maybe TRBD1 (6 bases). The CDR3 covers 13 residues. Germline CDR1 is DFQATT and CDR2 is SNEGSKA (reference sequence). V was cut by 5 bases and J by 2 bases, with 13 bases left in between. The CDR3 loop is CSAPDRSTYEQYF. The CDR3 bases are TGCAGTGCTCCGGACAGATCCACCTACGAGCAGTACTTC.